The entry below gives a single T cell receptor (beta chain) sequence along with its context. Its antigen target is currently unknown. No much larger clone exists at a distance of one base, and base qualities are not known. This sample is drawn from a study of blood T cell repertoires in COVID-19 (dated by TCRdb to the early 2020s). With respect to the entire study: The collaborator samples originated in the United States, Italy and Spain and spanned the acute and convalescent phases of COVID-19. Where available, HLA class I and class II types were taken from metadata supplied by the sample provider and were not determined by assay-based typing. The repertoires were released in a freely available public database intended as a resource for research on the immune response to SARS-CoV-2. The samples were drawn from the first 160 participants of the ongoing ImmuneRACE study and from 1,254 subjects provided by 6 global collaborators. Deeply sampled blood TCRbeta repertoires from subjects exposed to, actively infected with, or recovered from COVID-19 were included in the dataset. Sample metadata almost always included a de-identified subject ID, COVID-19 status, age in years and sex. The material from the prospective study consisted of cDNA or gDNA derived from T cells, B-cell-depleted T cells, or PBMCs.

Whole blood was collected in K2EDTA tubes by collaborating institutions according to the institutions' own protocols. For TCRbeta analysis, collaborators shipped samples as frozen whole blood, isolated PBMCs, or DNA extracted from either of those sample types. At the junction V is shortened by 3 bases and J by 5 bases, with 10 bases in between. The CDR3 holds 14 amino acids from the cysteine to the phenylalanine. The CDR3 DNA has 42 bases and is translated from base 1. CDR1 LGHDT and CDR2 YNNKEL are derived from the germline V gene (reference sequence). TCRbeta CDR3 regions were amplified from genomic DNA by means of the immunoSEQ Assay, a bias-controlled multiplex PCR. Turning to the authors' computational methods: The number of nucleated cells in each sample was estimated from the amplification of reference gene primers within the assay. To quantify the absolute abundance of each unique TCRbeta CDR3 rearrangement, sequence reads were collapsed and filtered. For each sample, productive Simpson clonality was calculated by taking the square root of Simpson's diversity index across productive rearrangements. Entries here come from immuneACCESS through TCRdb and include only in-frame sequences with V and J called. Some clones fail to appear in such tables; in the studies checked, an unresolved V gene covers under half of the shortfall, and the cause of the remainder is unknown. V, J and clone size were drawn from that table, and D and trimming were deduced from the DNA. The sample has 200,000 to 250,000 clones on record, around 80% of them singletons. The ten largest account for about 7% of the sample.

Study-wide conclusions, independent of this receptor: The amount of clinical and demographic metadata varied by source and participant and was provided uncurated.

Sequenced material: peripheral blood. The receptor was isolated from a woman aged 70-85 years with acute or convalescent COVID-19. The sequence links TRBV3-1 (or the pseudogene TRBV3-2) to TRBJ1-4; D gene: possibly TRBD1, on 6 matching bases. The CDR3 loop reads CASSQGASNEKLFF. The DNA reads TGTGCCAGCAGCCAGGGGGCCTCCAATGAAAAACTGTTTTTT.